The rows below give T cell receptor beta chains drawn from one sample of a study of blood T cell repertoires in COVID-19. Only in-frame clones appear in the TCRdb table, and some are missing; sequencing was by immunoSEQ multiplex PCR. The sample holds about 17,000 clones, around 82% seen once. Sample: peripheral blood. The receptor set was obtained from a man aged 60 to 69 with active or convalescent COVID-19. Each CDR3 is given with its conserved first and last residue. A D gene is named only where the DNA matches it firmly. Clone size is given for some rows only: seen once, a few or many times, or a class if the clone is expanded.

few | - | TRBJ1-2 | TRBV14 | CASSQDGRRNYGYTF | TGTGCCAGCAGCCAAGATGGGCGTCGTAACTATGGCTACACCTTC
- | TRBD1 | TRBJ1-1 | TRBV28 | CASSGGQGNTEAFF | TGTGCCAGCAGTGGAGGACAGGGGAACACTGAAGCTTTCTTT
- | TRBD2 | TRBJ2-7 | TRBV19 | CASSIYGTSGRVGSYEQYF | TGTGCCAGTAGTATTTACGGGACTAGCGGCCGGGTGGGCTCCTACGAGCAGTACTTC
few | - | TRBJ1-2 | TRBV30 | CAWSANLQGYGYTF | TGTGCCTGGAGCGCTAATTTACAGGGCTATGGCTACACCTTC
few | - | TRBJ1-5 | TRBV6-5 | CASSYEGNQPQHF | TGTGCCAGCAGTTACGAGGGTAATCAGCCCCAGCATTTT
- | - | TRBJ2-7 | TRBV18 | CASSPDRSAYEQYF | TGTGCCAGCTCACCTGACAGGAGTGCCTACGAGCAGTACTTC
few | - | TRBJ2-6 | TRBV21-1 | CASSKGEGQFFSGANVLTF | TGTGCCAGCAGCAAAGGGGAAGGACAGTTCTTCTCTGGGGCCAACGTCCTGACTTTC
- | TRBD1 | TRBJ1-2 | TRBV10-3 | CAISGTGDGYTF | TGTGCCATCAGTGGGACAGGGGATGGCTACACCTTC
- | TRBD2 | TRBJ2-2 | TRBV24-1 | CATSVAGGPTGELFF | TGTGCCACCAGTGTCGCGGGAGGACCCACCGGGGAGCTGTTTTTT
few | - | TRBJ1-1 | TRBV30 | CAWNNRGVKAFF | TGTGCCTGGAATAACCGGGGGGTCAAAGCTTTCTTT